Shown below are 30 T cell receptor beta chains from a single sample sequenced in a study of OX40 agonist ivuxolimab in advanced cancers. This table comes from immunoSEQ multiplex PCR, and its TCRdb copy is limited to in-frame clones, with some not included. The repertoire holds some 60,000 clones, with 85% to 90% as singletons. Here the sequenced sample was CD4+ or CD8+ T cells sorted from blood, taken in a trial of the OX40 agonist ivuxolimab. Receptors were obtained from an adult with an advanced solid tumor such as melanoma, head and neck, liver or kidney cancer.

The chain employs TRBV4-1 and TRBJ1-2, with D unresolved. Germline loops: CDR1 MGHRA, CDR2 YSYEKL. The CDR3 loop spans 15 amino acids. Trimming took off 0 bases at V and 5 bases at J, with 13 bases between the two ends. The CDR3 DNA reads TGCGCCAGCAGCCAAGAAGAGGCACGACCTTATGGCTACACCTTC. It is translated as CASSQEEARPYGYTF.

This sequence joins TRBV18 and TRBJ1-2; 9 nucleotides agree with TRBD1. CDR1 is KGHSH, CDR2 LQKENI, per germline. The CDR3 totals 17 residues. Unmatched junction bases numbered 9, after V lost 2 bases and J lost 2 bases. CDR3 nucleotides: TGTGCCAGCTCACCAGGAGGGAACAGGGGGCAAAACTATGGCTACACCTTC. The encoded protein is CASSPGGNRGQNYGYTF.

The chain couples TRBV5-5 to TRBJ2-2, with D perhaps TRBD1 (6 bases). V lost 3 bases to trimming and J lost 4 bases, with 16 bases between them. Germline assignment: CDR1 SGHKS and CDR2 YYEKEE (reference sequence). This CDR3 has 16 amino acids. The CDR3 reads CASSSTGTSGTGELFF. The CDR3 DNA follows: TGTGCCAGCAGCTCCACCGGGACATCGGGCACCGGGGAGCTGTTTTTT.

The CDR3 loop reads CASSLKESNQPQHF. The CDR3 DNA sequence: TGTGCCAGTAGTCTAAAAGAGAGCAATCAGCCCCAGCATTTT. The chain couples TRBV19 to TRBJ1-5; D remains unclear. The CDR3 runs 14 residues. V was clipped by 5 bases and J by 1 base, with 9 bases between them. Germline V gives CDR1 LNHDA, CDR2 SQIVND (reference sequence).

CDR3 sequence: CASSTTASRNEQFF. CDR3 nucleotide sequence: TGTGCCAGCAGCACAACGGCCTCGAGGAATGAGCAGTTCTTC. The chain links TRBV5-6 to TRBJ2-1; unclear D gene. Deletions cut 4 bases from V and 7 bases from J, with 15 bases between. This CDR3 has 14 residues. Germline V gene sequence: CDR1 SGHDT, CDR2 YYEEEE.

The V and J genes are TRBV6-6 and TRBJ1-2, with 7 positions matching TRBD1. Germline loops: CDR1 MNHNY, CDR2 SVGAGI (reference sequence). This CDR3 contains 13 residues. V trimming: 5 bases; J trimming: 4 bases; junction bases outside the gene matches: 4. The CDR3 DNA is TGTGCCAGCAGTCCACAGGGGAGCTATGGCTACACCTTC. The encoded protein is CASSPQGSYGYTF.

CDR3 amino acids: CASSYALEETQYF. In DNA, the CDR3 is TGCGCCAGCAGCTACGCCCTGGAAGAGACCCAGTACTTC. The rearrangement uses TRBV4-3 and TRBJ2-5; D not certain. Germline CDR1 and CDR2: LGHNA and YSLEER. The CDR3 loop spans 13 amino acids. V lost 5 bases and J lost 3, with 10 bases in between.

As for this clone: The junction does not match germline at one end; this may be a read error. Other DNA sequences within the sample encode an identical CDR3. The chain combines TRBV18 with TRBJ2-5; D might be TRBD2 (6 bases). This CDR3 spans 13 amino acids. Germline V gene sequence: CDR1 KGHSH, CDR2 LQKENI. The CDR3 DNA is TGTGCCAGCTCACGAAGAGGGGAGGAGACTCAGTACTTC. This codes for CASSRRGEETQYF.

This clone has just one count. J is TRBJ2-1 and V is TRBV6-6, with D hard to call. Trimming removed 6 bases at V and 9 bases at J, with 15 bases between. CDR3 length: 13 amino acids. From germline, CDR1 is MNHNY and CDR2 SVGAGI (reference sequence). The CDR3 spells CASRALNPGEQFF. The CDR3 DNA follows: TGTGCCAGCAGAGCCCTCAACCCGGGTGAGCAGTTCTTC.

Here the CDR3 reads CATHKDSGFNQPQHF. The CDR3 region has the DNA TGTGCCACCCATAAGGACAGCGGGTTCAATCAGCCCCAGCATTTT. The chain is built from TRBV10-3 and TRBJ1-5, with D maybe TRBD1 (6 bases). V was shortened by 10 bases and J by 3 bases, with 19 bases between the two germline ends. Germline V gene lookup returns CDR1 ENHRY and CDR2 SYGVKD. The CDR3 is made up of 15 amino acids.

This clone was observed once. V is TRBV27 and J is TRBJ2-7; the match to TRBD1 covers 7 bases. V lost 7 bases to trimming and J lost 3 bases; unmatched junction nucleotides: 6. The CDR3 length is 13 residues. Germline loops: CDR1 MNHEY, CDR2 SMNVEV (reference sequence). CDR3 amino acids: CASTSDRNYEQYF. In DNA, the CDR3 is TGTGCCAGCACCTCGGACAGGAACTACGAGCAGTACTTC.

In regard to this clone: The junction differs from germline at one of its ends, possibly a read error. The V and J genes are TRBV19 and TRBJ2-1; the D gene could be TRBD1 or TRBD2 (5 bases each). Germline CDR1 LNHDA, CDR2 SQIVND (reference sequence). CDR3 length equals 13 residues. CDR3 residues: CASSTPGTGLKIF. The DNA of the CDR3 is TGTGCCAGTAGTACCCCCGGGACCGGCTTGAAGATCTTC.

This rearrangement joins TRBV29-1 to TRBJ2-5, with TRBD1 matching over 9 bases. V was pared by 0 bases and J by 4 bases, with 6 bases of the junction left unmatched. This CDR3 is 15 amino acids long. Germline CDR1 SQVTM, CDR2 ANQGSEA. The CDR3 bases are TGCAGCGTTGAAGATGGGGGACAGGGCCCAGAGACCCAGTACTTC. This encodes CSVEDGGQGPETQYF.

V and J are TRBV5-1 and TRBJ2-7; D is uncertain. The ends were cut back, 0 bases at V and 0 bases at J, with 7 bases in the middle. Germline V CDR1 and CDR2: SGHRS, YFSETQ. This CDR3 contains 14 residues. The CDR3 here is CASSLASSSYEQYF. The CDR3 DNA reads as TGCGCCAGCAGCTTGGCCTCTTCCTCCTACGAGCAGTACTTC.

V is TRBV5-1 and J is TRBJ1-2; TRBD1 might be the D (6 bases). The ends were cut back, 3 bases at V and 0 bases at J, with 18 bases in the middle. Germline V lookup: CDR1 SGHRS, CDR2 YFSETQ. CDR3 length: 17 residues. The CDR3 sequence: CASSYPPNRAANYGYTF. The DNA of the CDR3 is TGCGCCAGCAGCTACCCCCCCAACAGGGCCGCTAACTATGGCTACACCTTC.

The chain employs TRBV18 and TRBJ1-1, with no clear D. Germline V gene lookup returns CDR1 KGHSH and CDR2 LQKENI. Trimming pared 1 base from V and 3 bases from J, leaving 9 bases between. CDR3 length: 14 residues. The CDR3 here is CASSPLKGDTEAFF. The CDR3 DNA reads TGTGCCAGCTCACCACTGAAGGGTGACACTGAAGCTTTCTTT.

The CDR3 reads CAISGRRSGSTDTQYF. The CDR3 nucleotides are TGTGCCATCAGTGGCAGGAGGTCAGGGAGCACAGATACGCAGTATTTT. The gene calls are TRBV10-3 and TRBJ2-3; D assignment may be TRBD1 or TRBD2 (5 bases each). V dropped 4 bases and J dropped 0 bases, with 14 bases sitting between them. Germline V CDR1 and CDR2: ENHRY, SYGVKD. The CDR3 has 16 residues.

The V and J genes are TRBV29-1 and TRBJ1-4, with D unresolved. V dropped 7 bases and J dropped 3 bases, with 15 bases sitting between them. CDR3 length equals 14 residues. Per germline, CDR1 SQVTM and CDR2 ANQGSEA. The CDR3 loop reads CSALGGRANEKLFF. CDR3 DNA sequence: TGCAGCGCGTTGGGCGGGAGAGCTAATGAAAAACTGTTTTTT.

The gene calls are TRBV28 and TRBJ2-5; 8 nucleotides agree with TRBD1. Per germline, CDR1 MDHEN and CDR2 SYDVKM. The CDR3 loop spans 15 amino acids. V lost 4 bases and J lost 4; bases outside the gene matches: 8. CDR3 DNA sequence: TGTGCCAGCAGTTCCCTGACAGGGGTAGGAGAGACCCAGTACTTC. As protein: CASSSLTGVGETQYF.

The chain links TRBV7-2 to TRBJ2-5; weak D call: TRBD1 (6 bases). Trimming took 5 bases from V and 2 from J, leaving 12 bases between them. The CDR3 sequence is 14 residues long. Germline V gene lookup returns CDR1 SGHTA and CDR2 FQGNSA. The CDR3 DNA follows: TGTGCCAGCAGCCCCGACAGGTTTCAAGAGACCCAGTACTTC. This gives the protein CASSPDRFQETQYF.

The chain couples TRBV5-1 to TRBJ1-4; D is undetermined. V lost 0 bases and J lost 0, with 12 bases in between. Germline CDR1 and CDR2: SGHRS and YFSETQ. The CDR3 runs to 17 residues. For the CDR3, the DNA is TGCGCCAGCAGCTTGGCCCTGGACGCCGCAACTAATGAAAAACTGTTTTTT. This translates into CASSLALDAATNEKLFF.

The V and J genes are TRBV5-5 and TRBJ2-7; 11 positions agree with TRBD1. The ends lost 4 bases at V and 6 bases at J; junction bases unmatched: 6. The CDR3 is 14 residues long. CDR1 SGHKS and CDR2 YYEKEE come from the germline V gene (reference sequence). The CDR3 reads CASSTRTGGGEQYF. The CDR3 coding sequence is TGTGCCAGCAGCACTCGGACAGGGGGCGGCGAGCAGTACTTC.

The gene calls are TRBV10-3 and TRBJ1-5; possible D gene TRBD1, 5 bases. CDR1 is ENHRY, CDR2 SYGVKD, per germline. The CDR3 runs 12 residues. With 0 bases removed from V and 10 bases from J, the gap between germline ends came to 7 bases. CDR3 sequence: CAISESGLPQHF. The CDR3 DNA sequence: TGTGCCATCAGTGAGTCGGGGCTACCCCAGCATTTT.

This clone was picked up one time. The J gene is TRBJ2-3, the V gene TRBV7-2; no clear D gene. Per germline, CDR1 SGHTA and CDR2 FQGNSA. This CDR3 region has 15 residues. Deletions cut 2 bases from V and 8 bases from J, with 17 bases between. CDR3 nucleotides: TGTGCCAGCAGCTTATCCGACAACGGTGCCGTTACGCAGTATTTT. It encodes CASSLSDNGAVTQYF.

The rearrangement links TRBV11-2 to TRBJ2-5, with D maybe TRBD2 (5 bases). The CDR3 sequence is 13 residues long. Germline CDR1 is SGHAT and CDR2 is FQNNGV. Trimming stripped 5 bases from V and 5 bases from J, with 12 bases between. In DNA, the CDR3 is TGTGCCAGCAGCACTAGGGTGTTGGAGACCCAGTACTTC. It translates to CASSTRVLETQYF.

This chain uses TRBV4-2 with TRBJ1-4, with D perhaps TRBD1 (5 bases). The CDR3 is 13 residues long. V was pared by 2 bases and J by 11 bases, with 12 bases between. Germline loops: CDR1 LGHNA, CDR2 YNFKEQ. The DNA of the CDR3 is TGTGCCAGCAGCCAACAGGGACGGGACAAACTGTTTTTT. It is translated as CASSQQGRDKLFF.

V is TRBV28 and J is TRBJ1-5; 8 positions agree with TRBD1. Trimming at V came to 5 bases and at J to 4 bases, leaving 7 bases not matched to a gene. The CDR3 is 15 amino acids. Germline CDR1 is MDHEN and CDR2 is SYDVKM. The CDR3 reads CASSPGGDSNQPQHF. The CDR3, as DNA: TGTGCCAGCAGTCCAGGGGGCGACTCAAATCAGCCCCAGCATTTT.

V and J are TRBV2 and TRBJ2-2; D possibly corresponds to TRBD1 (6 bases). Trimming pared 10 bases from V and 6 bases from J, leaving 21 bases between. The CDR3 is 15 residues long. CDR1 and CDR2 (germline): SNHLY, FYNNEI. CDR3 sequence reads: CATQGFQRVAGELFF. The CDR3 DNA reads as TGTGCCACACAGGGATTCCAACGCGTGGCCGGGGAGCTGTTTTTT.

The DNA of the CDR3 is TGTGCCAGCAGCATCGGGACTGCTGGCACAGATACGCAGTATTTT. It is translated as CASSIGTAGTDTQYF. The rearrangement joins TRBV28 to TRBJ2-3, with a weak D call TRBD2 (6 bases). Looked up from germline, CDR1 is MDHEN and CDR2 is SYDVKM. This CDR3 is 15 amino acids long. The ends were cut back, 6 bases at V and 1 base at J, with 14 bases in the middle.

The chain recombines TRBV7-3 with TRBJ2-3, with 7 nucleotides matching TRBD2. Germline CDR1 SGHTA, CDR2 FQGTGA. V lost 3 bases to trimming and J lost 4 bases; unmatched junction nucleotides: 7. The length of the CDR3 is 15 residues. The CDR3 DNA sequence: TGTGCCAGCAGCTTCGGCGGGGGTCTTCCAGATACGCAGTATTTT. It translates to CASSFGGGLPDTQYF.